This T cell receptor (beta chain) was obtained from a study of blood T cell repertoires in COVID-19. Authors' data handling: Reference gene primer amplification in the assay estimated nucleated cell counts. Sequenced by immunoSEQ multiplex PCR; TCRdb stores in-frame clones only, minus some. The V and J calls and clone size were taken over from that table, and D and trimming were inferred from the DNA. This sample has around 300,000 clones, with roughly 87% found just once. V was shortened by 5 bases and J by 0 bases, with 16 bases between the two germline ends. CDR1 and CDR2 from the germline V gene are SGHNT and YENEEA. This CDR3 contains 17 residues.

This receptor was taken from a human donor in a cohort sampled during active COVID-19. What was sequenced was peripheral blood. V and J are TRBV11-3 and TRBJ2-2; D is possibly TRBD2 (5 bases). The CDR3 here is CASSRLSSVSNTGELFF. Written as DNA, the CDR3 is TGTGCCAGCAGCCGTCTGAGTAGCGTATCGAACACCGGGGAGCTGTTTTTT.